This T cell receptor (beta chain) was profiled in a study of shared clonotypes between healthy human individuals. The study's findings and limits: Sampling involved blood alone; tissue repertoires likely differ. Generally, naive subsets came out with larger estimated richness than memory subsets.

Sequenced by immunoSEQ multiplex PCR; TCRdb stores in-frame clones only, minus some. The table lists hundreds of thousands of clones, about 74% of them singletons. This clone was recorded once. The target antigen is unknown. The receptor comes from a woman aged 30 to 39 in good health. Sequenced input: memory CD4+ T cells sorted from blood. The sample's subset: CD45RA-negative fraction.

CDR3 loop: CASSGHGKANYGYTF. The CDR3 DNA reads TGTGCCAGCAGTGGTCACGGGAAAGCTAACTATGGCTACACCTTC. The chain uses TRBV25-1 and TRBJ1-2, with D unresolved. Germline assignment: CDR1 MGHDK and CDR2 SYGVNS. This CDR3 has 15 amino acids. V was clipped by 4 bases and J by 0 bases, with 12 bases between them.